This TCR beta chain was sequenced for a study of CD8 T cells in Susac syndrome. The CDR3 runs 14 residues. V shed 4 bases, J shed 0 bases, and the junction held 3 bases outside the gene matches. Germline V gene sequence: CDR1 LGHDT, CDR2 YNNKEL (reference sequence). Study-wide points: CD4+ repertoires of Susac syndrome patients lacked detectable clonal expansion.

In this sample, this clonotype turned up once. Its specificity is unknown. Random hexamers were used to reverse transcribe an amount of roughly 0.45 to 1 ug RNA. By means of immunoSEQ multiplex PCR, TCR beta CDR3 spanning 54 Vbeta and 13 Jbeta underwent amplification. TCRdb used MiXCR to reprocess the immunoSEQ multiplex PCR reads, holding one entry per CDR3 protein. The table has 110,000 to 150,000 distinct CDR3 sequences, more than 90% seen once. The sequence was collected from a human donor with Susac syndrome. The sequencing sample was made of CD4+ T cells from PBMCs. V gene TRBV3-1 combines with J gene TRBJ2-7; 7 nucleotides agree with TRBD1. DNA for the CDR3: TGTGCCAGCAGCCCCCGGACAGGCTCCTACGAGCAGTACTTC. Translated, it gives CASSPRTGSYEQYF.